Below, 3 T cell receptor beta chains from the same sample are listed, as sequenced in a study of radiotherapy plus CTLA-4 blockade in lung cancer. Measured with immunoSEQ multiplex PCR; TCRdb has only the in-frame clones, and not every one. The repertoire includes 35,000 to 45,000 clones, roughly four fifths of them detected once, and approximately 2.5% sits in the top ten. Sequenced here: peripheral blood, sampled from a patient treated with radiotherapy plus ipilimumab. These receptors were taken from a human donor with non-small cell lung cancer whose response to radiotherapy plus ipilimumab could not be evaluated.

The chain has TRBV9 and TRBJ2-5; D perhaps matches TRBD1 (5 bases). CDR1 is SGDLS and CDR2 is YYNGEE in the germline V gene. Trimming left V 2 bases short and J 5 bases short, with 16 bases between. CDR3 length: 15 residues. CDR3 loop: CASSVGRQPWETQYF. DNA for the CDR3: TGTGCCAGCAGCGTGGGTCGACAGCCCTGGGAGACCCAGTACTTC.

This clone was detected once. V usage is TRBV9 and J usage is TRBJ2-1, with 7 nucleotides matching TRBD2. The germline V gene has CDR1 SGDLS and CDR2 YYNGEE. The CDR3 is 15 residues long. The trim removed 2 bases at V and 4 bases at J, leaving 6 bases unmatched. CDR3 sequence (DNA): TGTGCCAGCAGCGTTATGCCTAGCGGATACAATGAGCAGTTCTTC. Its protein is CASSVMPSGYNEQFF.

The gene calls are TRBV7-3 and TRBJ2-6, with D uncertain. CDR3 length: 16 amino acids. CDR1 and CDR2 (germline): SGHTA, FQGTGA. Between the trimmed V and J ends, which lost 5 bases and 0 bases, there was a span of 11 bases. CDR3 nucleotides: TGTGCCAGCAGCCCCGGAGCCATCTCTGGGGCCAACGTCCTGACTTTC. It encodes CASSPGAISGANVLTF.